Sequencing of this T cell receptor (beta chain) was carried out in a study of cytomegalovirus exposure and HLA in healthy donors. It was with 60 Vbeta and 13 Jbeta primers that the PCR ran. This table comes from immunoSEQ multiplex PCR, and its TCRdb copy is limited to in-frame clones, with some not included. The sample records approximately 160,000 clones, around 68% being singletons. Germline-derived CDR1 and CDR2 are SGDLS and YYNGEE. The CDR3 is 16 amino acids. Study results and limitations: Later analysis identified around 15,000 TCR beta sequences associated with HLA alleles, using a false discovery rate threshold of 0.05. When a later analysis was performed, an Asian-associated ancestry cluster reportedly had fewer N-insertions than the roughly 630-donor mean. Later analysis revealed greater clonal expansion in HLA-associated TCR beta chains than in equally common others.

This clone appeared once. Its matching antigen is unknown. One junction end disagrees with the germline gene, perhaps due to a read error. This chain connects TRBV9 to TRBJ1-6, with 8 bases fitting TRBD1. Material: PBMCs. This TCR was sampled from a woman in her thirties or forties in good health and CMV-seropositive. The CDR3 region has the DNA TGTGCCAGCAGCGTGACAGGGGAGCCCCCGACTTCACCCCTCAACTTT. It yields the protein CASSVTGEPPTSPLNF.